These T cell receptor beta chains were read from a single sample in a study of Graves' ophthalmopathy and Graves' hyperthyroidism. TCRdb redid the calling of the multiplex PCR reads with MiXCR, one entry per CDR3 protein. The repertoire holds approximately 480,000 distinct CDR3 sequences, roughly 14% seen once, with about a tenth in the top ten. Sequenced sample: blood. These TCRs come from a young woman with Graves' ophthalmopathy. Each CDR3 is given with its conserved first and last residue. Fields, in order: D gene, clone size, V gene, J gene, CDR3 DNA, CDR3 protein. A D gene is named only where the DNA matches it firmly. Size tells how often a clone was seen (once, few, many) or the class of an expanded clone, and some rows leave it out.

TRBD1,few,TRBV20-1,TRBJ1-5,TGCAGTGCTAAGGAGGACAGGGGGCGCAGCAATCAGCCCCAGCATTTT,CSAKEDRGRSNQPQHF
.,once,TRBV6-1,TRBJ2-2,TGTGCCCTCGGTGGGCAGTTTGGCACCGGGGAGCTGTTTTTT,CALGGQFGTGELFF
.,.,TRBV9,TRBJ2-6,TGTGCCAGCAGCCCTGTAGGGGCCCTCTCTGGGGCCAACGTCCTGACTTTC,CASSPVGALSGANVLTF
TRBD2,.,TRBV6-2/TRBV6-3,TRBJ2-5,TGTGCCAGCATGGGACTAGCGGGAGAAGAGACCCAGTACTTC,CASMGLAGEETQYF
.,few,TRBV5-1,TRBJ2-7,TGCGCCAGCAGCAACAACAGGGCCCACGAGCAGTACTTC,CASSNNRAHEQYF
.,many,TRBV28,TRBJ2-7,TGTGCCAGCAGTCTCCACCGGACATCCAACGGCTACGAGCAGTACTTC,CASSLHRTSNGYEQYF
.,.,TRBV2,TRBJ1-1,TGTGCCAGCAGAGAGAGGCGGGGGAACACTGAAGCTTTCTTT,CASRERRGNTEAFF
.,many,TRBV28,TRBJ2-2,TGTGCCAGCAGTCTCATGACAGGAATGACCGGGGAGCTGTTTTTT,CASSLMTGMTGELFF
.,.,TRBV6-1,TRBJ2-5,TGTGCCAGCAGTGAACCCGACAGGAACCCCCTCCGGGGAGGCCAGTACTTC,CASSEPDRNPLRGGQYF
TRBD1,.,TRBV6-1,TRBJ1-1,TGTGCCAGCAGTGAGGGACAGGGGCGCCCGAGCACTGAAGCTTTCTTT,CASSEGQGRPSTEAFF
.,many,TRBV6-4,TRBJ1-5,TGTGCCAGCACCCCCGGCGAGGGAGGGAAGGCGAATCAGCCCCAGCATTTT,CASTPGEGGKANQPQHF
.,many,TRBV12-3/TRBV12-4,TRBJ2-7,TGTGCCAGCAGTTTCCCCCCACCCTACGAGCAGTACTTC,CASSFPPPYEQYF
.,few,TRBV5-1,TRBJ1-6,TGCGCCAGCAGCTTGGGGGCCGACTCCTATAATTCACCCCTCCACTTT,CASSLGADSYNSPLHF
TRBD1,many,TRBV24-1,TRBJ2-3,TGTGCCACCAGTGACCCACAGGGGACGAGCACAGATACGCAGTATTTT,CATSDPQGTSTDTQYF
.,many,TRBV7-2,TRBJ2-4,TGTGCCAGCAGCGAACAACAGGGCGGCAAAAACATTCAGTACTTC,CASSEQQGGKNIQYF
.,many,TRBV11-2,TRBJ2-5,TGTGCCAGCAGCCCCCAGCGAACCCAAGAGACCCAGTACTTC,CASSPQRTQETQYF
.,many,TRBV19,TRBJ2-2,TGTGCCAGTAGTATCCAAACGAACACCGGGGAGCTGTTTTTT,CASSIQTNTGELFF
TRBD1,once,TRBV6-1,TRBJ1-3,TGTGCCAGCAGATCAGGGGGTGGAAACACCATATATTTT,CASRSGGGNTIYF
.,many,TRBV19,TRBJ2-2,TGTGCCAGTACCGGGACACAGAACACCGGGGAGCTGTTTTTT,CASTGTQNTGELFF
.,.,TRBV6-1,TRBJ1-1,TGTGCCAGCAGTGAGGGGTCCTCTAGGGGACCGGACACTGAAGCTTTCTTT,CASSEGSSRGPDTEAFF
TRBD2,many,TRBV28,TRBJ2-7,TGTGCCAGCATGATTAGCGGGAGGGGCTACGAGCAGTACTTC,CASMISGRGYEQYF
TRBD1,many,TRBV10-2,TRBJ1-1,TGCGCCAGCTACACCAGACAGGGGACTGAAGCTTTCTTT,CASYTRQGTEAFF
.,many,TRBV6-1,TRBJ2-2,TGTGCCAGCAGTGAAGCCCACAGGAGAAACACCGGGGAGCTGTTTTTT,CASSEAHRRNTGELFF
.,many,TRBV15,TRBJ1-1,TGTGCCACCAGAGGAGGGAGGGAACCCACCGCTGAAGCTTTCTTT,CATRGGREPTAEAFF
.,few,TRBV9,TRBJ2-5,TGTGCCAGCAGCCCGAGGGTGGGCCAAGAGACCCAGTACTTC,CASSPRVGQETQYF
TRBD2,many,TRBV30,TRBJ2-5,TGTGCCTGGAGTTCTGCGGGGGGGCGCGAGACCCAGTACTTC,CAWSSAGGRETQYF
.,.,TRBV20-1,TRBJ1-1,TGCAGTGCTAGGGGCGGGGGGGGACACACTGAAGCTTTCTTT,CSARGGGGHTEAFF
TRBD1,many,TRBV12-3/TRBV12-4,TRBJ1-6,TGTGCCAGCAGTTTAGAGACAGGGGGTAATTCACCCCTCCACTTT,CASSLETGGNSPLHF
.,.,TRBV6-4,TRBJ1-5,TGTGCCAGCAGCGCTATGTTTCACCCCCAGCATTTT,CASSAMFHPQHF
.,many,TRBV5-6,TRBJ2-5,TGTGCCAGCAGCTTGGACTCACCAACAGGGACCCAGTACTTC,CASSLDSPTGTQYF
.,many,TRBV29-1,TRBJ1-1,TGCAGCGTTGCTTGGGGCACTGAAGCTTTCTTT,CSVAWGTEAFF
.,many,TRBV18,TRBJ1-5,TGTGCCAGCTCACCACCGGGGGGAGGCAATCAACCCCAGCATTTT,CASSPPGGGNQPQHF
.,.,TRBV7-9,TRBJ2-2,TGTGCCAGCAGAGGTGAAGGTGGTCGCACCGGGGAGCTGTTTTTT,CASRGEGGRTGELFF
.,few,TRBV30,TRBJ1-1,TGTGCCTGGAGTCAAGGAACCTTGAACACTGAAGCTTTCTTT,CAWSQGTLNTEAFF
TRBD1,.,TRBV3-1,TRBJ1-2,TGTGCCAGCAGCCAAGGGACAGGGGGTGTCTATGGCTACACCTTC,CASSQGTGGVYGYTF
.,many,TRBV2,TRBJ1-2,TGTGCCAGCAGTGAGTACTATGGCTACACCTTC,CASSEYYGYTF
.,few,TRBV6-1,TRBJ1-5,TGTGCCAGCAGCCGTGGGATGGCGGATAATAGCAATCAGCCCCAGCATTTT,CASSRGMADNSNQPQHF
.,many,TRBV4-1,TRBJ2-7,TGCGCCAGCAGCCAAGTACGGGGGCACCAGTACTTC,CASSQVRGHQYF
.,.,TRBV12-5,TRBJ2-6,TGTGCTAGTGGTTTGGTATTTTTGTGGGGAAACTCTGGGGCCAACGTCCTGACTTTC,CASGLVFLWGNSGANVLTF
TRBD1,many,TRBV28,TRBJ1-1,TGTGCCAGCAGTTCCAACAGGGGTTACTTTCTTGAAGCTTTCTTT,CASSSNRGYFLEAFF